What follows describes a single T cell receptor (beta chain). Germline-derived CDR1 and CDR2 are SGHTS and YDEGEE. The CDR3 runs 16 residues. V lost 2 bases to trimming and J lost 9 bases, with 21 bases between them. This record belongs to a study of blood T cell repertoires in COVID-19. In the study overall: Nucleic acid was either cDNA or gDNA, and it came from T cells, B-cell-depleted T cells, or PBMCs.

The protocol was immunoSEQ multiplex PCR, while the TCRdb copy is restricted to in-frame clones and leaves out a portion. The repertoire consists of 100,000 to 120,000 clones, with approximately 90% occurring once and the leading ten covering 8% to 9%. This chain links TRBV5-8 with TRBJ2-1; a weak D match, TRBD1 (7 bases). The receptor's source is an older woman who had recovered from COVID-19. The sample taken for sequencing was peripheral blood. CDR3 nucleotide sequence: TGTGCCAGCAGCTTCAGGGGGGACAGTCTTTTATCTGAGCAGTTCTTC. Translation gives CASSFRGDSLLSEQFF.